This T cell receptor beta chain was found in a study of CD8+ T cells in alopecia areata. Study-level results: Normal skin contains resident alphabeta T cells, and these are also sequenced in scalp samples.

The J segment lost 6 bases and the V segment lost 7 bases, leaving 11 bases of the junction unmatched. The germline CDR1 and CDR2 sequences are SGHRS and YFSETQ. CDR3 length: 14 amino acids. RNA extraction and reverse transcription yielded cDNA as sequencing template. Generated by immunoSEQ multiplex PCR, the TCRdb table keeps only in-frame clones and is missing some. The sample lists under 70,000 clones; approximately 64% were seen once. Concerning this clone itself: Its antigen remains unidentified.

The chain combines TRBV5-1 with TRBJ2-7; 9 positions agree with TRBD1. The origin of this receptor is a human donor with alopecia areata. This material consisted of CD8+ T cells sorted from blood, taken at week 0. The CDR3 DNA reads as TGCGCCAGCGGCCCGGGACAGGGAGTCTCCGAGCAGTACTTC. Translated, it gives CASGPGQGVSEQYF.